The 7 T cell receptor beta chains listed next were all sequenced from one sample in a study of T cells expressing NK-cell markers. Using the 5' RACE reads, TCRdb records one entry per CDR3 protein without DNA. Listed are about 410,000 distinct CDR3 sequences; approximately 11% falls within the top ten. Specimen: blood T cells: a sorted CD56 or NKG2C T cell subset, CD4+ or CD8+ T cells, or bulk PBMC T cells (not recorded which). The origin of the receptors is a woman aged 50 to 65 in good health.

The CDR3 sequence: CASSLGRLAGEQYF. V gene TRBV5-1 combines with J gene TRBJ2-7. The germline V gene has CDR1 SGHRS and CDR2 YFSETQ. The CDR3 totals 14 residues. Full variable domain (outside the CDR3, taken from reference TRBV5-1 and TRBJ2-7): KAGVTQTPRYLIKTRGQQVTLSCSPISGHRSVSWYQQTPGQGLQFLFEYFSETQRNKGNFPGRFSGRQFSNSRSEMNVSTLELGDSALYLCASSLGRLAGEQYFGPGTRLTVT.

The chain has TRBV3-1 and TRBJ2-7. CDR3 length: 12 residues. Germline assignment: CDR1 LGHDT and CDR2 YNNKEL (reference sequence). CDR3 residues: CASRGYVDEQYF.

The V gene is TRBV20-1, the J gene TRBJ2-3; TCRdb calls TRBD1, which cannot be checked without DNA. CDR3 size: 13 residues. Per the germline V gene, CDR1 is DFQATT and CDR2 is SNEGSKA (reference sequence). CDR3: CSARGQGSDTQYF.

CDR3 amino acids: CSARDRGRRELFF. This chain uses TRBV20-1 with TRBJ2-2; TCRdb picks TRBD1, but there is no DNA to check that call. This CDR3 is 13 amino acids long. CDR1 and CDR2 from the germline V gene are DFQATT and SNEGSKA (reference sequence).

This chain uses TRBV5-1 with TRBJ2-1; TCRdb's D gene call, TRBD1, goes unchecked for lack of DNA. The CDR3 is made up of 13 amino acids. CDR1 is SGHRS, CDR2 YFSETQ, per germline. The CDR3 sequence: CASSLRDRGEQFF. Filled out from reference TRBV5-1 and TRBJ2-1, the complete variable domain reads KAGVTQTPRYLIKTRGQQVTLSCSPISGHRSVSWYQQTPGQGLQFLFEYFSETQRNKGNFPGRFSGRQFSNSRSEMNVSTLELGDSALYLCASSLRDRGEQFFGPGTRLTVL.

This chain connects TRBV20-1 to TRBJ2-5; TCRdb calls TRBD1, which cannot be checked without DNA. From germline, CDR1 is DFQATT and CDR2 SNEGSKA (reference sequence). The CDR3 spans 16 residues. CDR3 region: CSARDLEGEYQETQYF.

This chain connects TRBV20-1 to TRBJ2-5; there is no DNA to check the TCRdb D call of TRBD1. Germline V CDR1 and CDR2: DFQATT, SNEGSKA (reference sequence). The CDR3 has 14 residues. Here the CDR3 reads CSARIQGRQETQYF.